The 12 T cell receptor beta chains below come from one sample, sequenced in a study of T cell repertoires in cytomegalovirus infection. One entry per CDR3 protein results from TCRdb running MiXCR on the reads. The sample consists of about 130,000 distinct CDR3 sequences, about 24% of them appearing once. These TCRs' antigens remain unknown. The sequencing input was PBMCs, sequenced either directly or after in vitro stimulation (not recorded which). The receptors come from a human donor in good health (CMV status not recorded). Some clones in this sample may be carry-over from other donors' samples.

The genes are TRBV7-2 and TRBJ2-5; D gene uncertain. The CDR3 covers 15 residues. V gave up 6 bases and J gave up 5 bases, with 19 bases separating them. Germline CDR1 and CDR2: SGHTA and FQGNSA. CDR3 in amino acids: CASRLDQTVSETQYF. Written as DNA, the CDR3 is TGTGCCAGCAGGCTGGACCAAACGGTCTCGGAGACCCAGTACTTC.

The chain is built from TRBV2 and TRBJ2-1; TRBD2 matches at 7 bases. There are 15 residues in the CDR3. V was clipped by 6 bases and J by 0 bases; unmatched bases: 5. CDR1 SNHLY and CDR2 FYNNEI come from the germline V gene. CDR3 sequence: CASRLTSASYNEQFF. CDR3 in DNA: TGTGCCAGCAGACTCACTAGCGCCTCCTACAATGAGCAGTTCTTC.

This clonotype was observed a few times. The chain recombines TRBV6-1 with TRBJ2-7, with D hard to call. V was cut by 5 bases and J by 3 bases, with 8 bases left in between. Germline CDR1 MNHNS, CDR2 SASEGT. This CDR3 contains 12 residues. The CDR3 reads CASSPVGYEQYV. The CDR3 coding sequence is TGTGCCAGCAGTCCCGTGGGCTACGAGCAGTACGTC.

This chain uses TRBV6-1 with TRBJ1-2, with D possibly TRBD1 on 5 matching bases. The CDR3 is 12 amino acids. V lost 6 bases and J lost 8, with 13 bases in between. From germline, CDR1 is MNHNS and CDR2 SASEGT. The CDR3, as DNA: TGTGCCAGCAGCCCGGGACCGGTCGGCTACACCTTC. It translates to CASSPGPVGYTF.

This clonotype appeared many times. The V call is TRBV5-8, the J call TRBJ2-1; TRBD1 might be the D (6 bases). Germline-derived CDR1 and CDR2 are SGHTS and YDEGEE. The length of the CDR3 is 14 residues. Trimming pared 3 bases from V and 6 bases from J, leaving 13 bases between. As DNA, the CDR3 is TGTGCCAGCAGCTACTGGACAGCTACCAATGAGCAGTTCTTC. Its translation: CASSYWTATNEQFF.

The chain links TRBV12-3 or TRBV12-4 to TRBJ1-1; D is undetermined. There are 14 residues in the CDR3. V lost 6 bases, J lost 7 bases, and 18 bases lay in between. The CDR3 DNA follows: TGTGCCAGCAGCGACCCCGATCGGCTGGGTGAAGCTTTCTTT. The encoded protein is CASSDPDRLGEAFF.

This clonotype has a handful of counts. This CDR3 is CASSLDLNPDTQYF. CDR3 nucleotides: TGTGCCAGCAGCTTAGATCTGAACCCAGATACGCAGTATTTT. The chain combines TRBV7-9 with TRBJ2-3; D gene uncertain. V lost 1 base to trimming and J lost 4 bases, with 9 bases between them. Germline-derived CDR1 and CDR2 are SEHNR and FQNEAQ (reference sequence). The CDR3 length is 14 residues.

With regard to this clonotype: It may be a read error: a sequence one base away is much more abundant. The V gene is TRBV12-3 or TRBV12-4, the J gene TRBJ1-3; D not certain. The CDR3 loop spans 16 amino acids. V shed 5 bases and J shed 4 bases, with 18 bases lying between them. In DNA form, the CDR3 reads TGTGCCAGCAGTCACAACGGAGGCGCCTCAGGAAACACCATATATTTT. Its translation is CASSHNGGASGNTIYF.

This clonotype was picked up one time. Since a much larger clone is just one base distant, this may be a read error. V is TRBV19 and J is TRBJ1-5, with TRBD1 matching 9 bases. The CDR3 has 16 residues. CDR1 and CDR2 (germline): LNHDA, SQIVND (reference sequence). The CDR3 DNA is TGTGTCAGTAGTGATTACAGGGGGCCCGGCAATCAGCCCCAGCATTTT. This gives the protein CVSSDYRGPGNQPQHF.

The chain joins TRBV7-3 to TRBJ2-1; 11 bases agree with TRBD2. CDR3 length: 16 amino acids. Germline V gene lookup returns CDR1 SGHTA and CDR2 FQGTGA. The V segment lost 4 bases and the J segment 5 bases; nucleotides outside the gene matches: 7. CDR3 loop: CASSSSGTSGHNEQFF. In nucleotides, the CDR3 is TGTGCCAGCAGCTCCTCCGGGACTAGCGGACACAATGAGCAGTTCTTC.

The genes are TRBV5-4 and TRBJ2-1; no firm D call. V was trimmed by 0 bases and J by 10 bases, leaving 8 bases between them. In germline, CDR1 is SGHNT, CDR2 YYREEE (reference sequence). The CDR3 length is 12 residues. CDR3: CASSLAGEEQFF. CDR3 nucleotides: TGTGCCAGCAGCTTGGCCGGCGAGGAGCAGTTCTTC.

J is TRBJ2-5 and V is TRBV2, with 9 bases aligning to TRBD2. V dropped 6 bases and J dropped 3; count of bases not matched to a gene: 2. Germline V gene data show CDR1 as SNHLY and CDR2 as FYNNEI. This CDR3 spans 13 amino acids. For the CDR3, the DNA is TGTGCCAGCAGGGCGGGAGGGAAAGAGACCCAGTACTTC. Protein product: CASRAGGKETQYF.